Sequencing of this T cell receptor beta chain was carried out in a study of shared clonotypes between healthy human individuals. CDR1 is MNHNS and CDR2 is SASEGT in the germline V gene. Trimming removed 1 base from V and 3 bases from J; junction bases left unmatched: 10. The CDR3 length is 17 residues. CD45RO-negative cells were positively selected for CCR7, leaving out terminally differentiated effector memory CD45RA+ cells. Adult donors, all healthy and HIV-negative, had no recent acute infections or vaccinations. Every donor, a Caucasian adult, lived in Nashville, Tennessee. Profiled with immunoSEQ multiplex PCR; TCRdb holds only in-frame clones, not every one. The profile covers fewer than 700,000 clones, with 85% to 95% appearing a single time and 0.11% taken by the ten largest. General study results and limits: How much donors shared clonotypes was expected to be affected by sequencing depth.

A word on this clone: Antigen: not known.

The sequencing input was naive CD8+ T cells sorted from blood. This sequence originates from a woman aged 30 to 39 in good health. The gene calls are TRBV6-1 and TRBJ2-7, with TRBD2 matching 9 bases. CDR3 DNA: TGTGCCAGCAGTGAAGATCCCCCTAGCGGGATCGTCTACGAGCAGTACTTC. Its protein product is CASSEDPPSGIVYEQYF.